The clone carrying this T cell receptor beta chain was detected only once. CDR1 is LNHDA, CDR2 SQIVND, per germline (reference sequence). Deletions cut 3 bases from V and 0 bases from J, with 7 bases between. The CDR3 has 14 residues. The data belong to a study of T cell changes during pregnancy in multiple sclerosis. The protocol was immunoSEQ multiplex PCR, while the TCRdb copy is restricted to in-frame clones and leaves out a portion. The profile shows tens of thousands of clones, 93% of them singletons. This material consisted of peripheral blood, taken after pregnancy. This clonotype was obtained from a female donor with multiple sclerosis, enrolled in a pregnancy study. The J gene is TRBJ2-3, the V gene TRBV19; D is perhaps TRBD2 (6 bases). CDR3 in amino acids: CASSMSGSTDTQYF. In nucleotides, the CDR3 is TGTGCCAGTAGTATGAGCGGGAGCACAGATACGCAGTATTTT.